This record concerns one T cell receptor (beta chain) sequence. The antigen is unknown. The sample is drawn from a study of cytomegalovirus exposure and HLA in healthy donors. Whole-study results and caveats: Highly shared variants forming one cluster were likely a sequencing artifact. Analysis was carried out at a later point, and it linked a missense DCLRE1C variant to TCR beta V- and J-gene trimming.

A multiplex PCR was run with 60 Vbeta primers and 13 Jbeta primers. Methods used by the authors: It was a later analysis that counted 83 million or so unique TCR beta chains, of which some 9.9 million were shared. Clones were read by immunoSEQ multiplex PCR, and TCRdb kept only the in-frame ones, dropping some. V, J and clone size are taken as reported in that table, and D and trimming were inferred from the DNA itself. The sample records around 140,000 clones, roughly 89% being singletons. Germline-derived CDR1 and CDR2 are SGHDN and FVKESK. Germline trimming cut 4 bases from V and 4 bases from J; bases unmatched to any gene: 9. The CDR3 consists of 17 residues.

Sequencing was carried out using PBMCs. This sequence joins TRBV14 and TRBJ2-5, with 13 bases lining up with TRBD2. This TCR derives from a woman in her twenties or thirties in good health and CMV-seronegative. The CDR3 loop reads CASSRTSGSAGRETQYF. In DNA form, the CDR3 reads TGTGCCAGCAGCCGGACTAGCGGGAGCGCCGGGCGAGAGACCCAGTACTTC.